This TCR beta chain was identified in a study of T cell changes during pregnancy in multiple sclerosis. Some clones are missing from TCRdb's copy, which holds only in-frame ones; the method was immunoSEQ multiplex PCR. The repertoire holds approximately 100,000 clones, with about nine tenths as singletons. V was pared by 2 bases and J by 5 bases, with 10 bases between. Germline V CDR1 and CDR2: SNHLY, FYNNEI. The CDR3 totals 14 residues. The TCR originated in a female donor with multiple sclerosis, enrolled in a pregnancy study. The chain links TRBV2 to TRBJ1-5; D remains unclear. Specimen: peripheral blood, collected after pregnancy. CDR3 amino acids: CASSERGAYQPQHF. CDR3 DNA: TGTGCCAGCAGTGAACGGGGTGCCTATCAGCCCCAGCATTTT.